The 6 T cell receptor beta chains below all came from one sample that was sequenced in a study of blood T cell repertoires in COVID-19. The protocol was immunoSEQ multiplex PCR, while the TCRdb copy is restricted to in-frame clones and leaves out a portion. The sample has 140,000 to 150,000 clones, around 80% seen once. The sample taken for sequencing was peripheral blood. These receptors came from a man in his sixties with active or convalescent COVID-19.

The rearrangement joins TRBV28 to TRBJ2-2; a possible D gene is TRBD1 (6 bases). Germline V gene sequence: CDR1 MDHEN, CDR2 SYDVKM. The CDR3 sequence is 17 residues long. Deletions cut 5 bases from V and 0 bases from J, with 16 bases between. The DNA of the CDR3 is TGTGCCAGCAGTCTGCGAGTGGGGGCCGCGAACACCGGGGAGCTGTTTTTT. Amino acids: CASSLRVGAANTGELFF.

CDR3 in DNA: TGTGCCAGCAGTTACACGGGAGAGGGGACCCAGTACTTC. Translating gives CASSYTGEGTQYF. The chain is built from TRBV6-5 and TRBJ2-5; a possible D gene is TRBD2 (6 bases). Trimming pared 2 bases from V and 7 bases from J, leaving 11 bases between. This CDR3 comprises 13 residues. Germline loops: CDR1 MNHEY, CDR2 SVGAGI.

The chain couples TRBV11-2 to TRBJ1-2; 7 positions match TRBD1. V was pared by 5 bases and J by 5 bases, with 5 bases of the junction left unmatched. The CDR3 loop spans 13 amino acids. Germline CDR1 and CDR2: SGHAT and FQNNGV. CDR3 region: CASSPGQAYGYTF. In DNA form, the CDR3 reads TGTGCCAGCAGCCCCGGACAGGCGTATGGCTACACCTTC.

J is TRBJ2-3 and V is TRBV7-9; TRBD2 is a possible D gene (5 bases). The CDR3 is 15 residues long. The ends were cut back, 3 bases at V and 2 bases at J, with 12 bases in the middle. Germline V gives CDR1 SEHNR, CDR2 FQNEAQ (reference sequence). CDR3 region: CASSFPTAVTDTQYF. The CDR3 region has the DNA TGTGCCAGCAGCTTCCCCACAGCGGTCACAGATACGCAGTATTTT. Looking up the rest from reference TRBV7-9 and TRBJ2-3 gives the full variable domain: DTGVSQNPRHKITKRGQNVTFRCDPISEHNRLYWYRQTLGQGPEFLTYFQNEAQLEKSRLLSDRFSAERPKGSFSTLEIQRTEQGDSAMYLCASSFPTAVTDTQYFGPGTRLTVL.

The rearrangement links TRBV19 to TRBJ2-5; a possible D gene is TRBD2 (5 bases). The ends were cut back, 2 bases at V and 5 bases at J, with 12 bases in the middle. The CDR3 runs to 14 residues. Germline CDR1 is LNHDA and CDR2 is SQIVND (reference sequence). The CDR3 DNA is TGTGCCAGTAGTATAACTAGGGTAGGGGAGACCCAGTACTTC. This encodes CASSITRVGETQYF. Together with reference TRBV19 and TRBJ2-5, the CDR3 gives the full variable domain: DGGITQSPKYLFRKEGQNVTLSCEQNLNHDAMYWYRQDPGQGLRLIYYSQIVNDFQKGDIAEGYSVSREKKESFPLTVTSAQKNPTAFYLCASSITRVGETQYFGPGTRLLVL.

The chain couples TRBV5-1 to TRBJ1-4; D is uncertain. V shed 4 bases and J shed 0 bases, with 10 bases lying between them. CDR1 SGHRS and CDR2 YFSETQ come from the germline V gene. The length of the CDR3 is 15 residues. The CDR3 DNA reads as TGCGCCAGCAGCCCTCGGAGAGCAACTAATGAAAAACTGTTTTTT. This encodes CASSPRRATNEKLFF.